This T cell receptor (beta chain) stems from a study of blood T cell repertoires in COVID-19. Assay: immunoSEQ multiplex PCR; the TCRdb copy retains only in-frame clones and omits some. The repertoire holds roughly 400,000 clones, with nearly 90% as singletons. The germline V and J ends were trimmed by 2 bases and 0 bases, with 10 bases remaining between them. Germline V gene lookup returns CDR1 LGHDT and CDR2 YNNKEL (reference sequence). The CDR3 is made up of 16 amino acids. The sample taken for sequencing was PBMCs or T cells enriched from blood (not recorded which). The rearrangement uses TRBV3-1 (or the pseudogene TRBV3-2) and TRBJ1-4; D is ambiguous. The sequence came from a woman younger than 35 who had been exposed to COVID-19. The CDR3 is CASSQFTGATNEKLFF. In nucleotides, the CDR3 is TGTGCCAGCAGCCAATTTACCGGAGCAACTAATGAAAAACTGTTTTTT.